This TCR beta chain was recorded in a study of T cells in Graves' hyperthyroidism and ophthalmopathy. With duration under 3 months, ophthalmopathy was active: Clinical Activity Score at least 3, NOSPECS at least 4. Not enrolled were patients with uncontrolled infection, other autoimmune disease, pregnancy or lactation. This clonotype was seen a few times. Its antigen is not identified. RNA transcripts gave rise to amplified TCR beta CDR3 regions. Researchers ran a first-round RT-PCR on the TCR CDR3 using the HTBI primer set. TCRdb redid the calling of the multiplex PCR reads with MiXCR, one entry per CDR3 protein. The data contain 360,000 or so distinct CDR3 sequences, roughly 15% of them singletons. Study observations and caveats: A model of 13 V-J features distinguished ophthalmopathy from stable hyperthyroidism.

What was sequenced was blood. The sequence derives from a woman aged 60-75 years with Graves' ophthalmopathy.

The CDR3 protein is CASSPAGRGAGETQYF. CDR3 coding DNA: TGTGCCAGCAGCCCAGCCGGTAGAGGAGCCGGAGAGACCCAGTACTTC. The chain joins TRBV7-9 to TRBJ2-5, with unresolved D. The CDR3 runs to 16 residues. Trimming stripped 5 bases from V and 4 bases from J, with 20 bases between. Germline V gene sequence: CDR1 SEHNR, CDR2 FQNEAQ (reference sequence).